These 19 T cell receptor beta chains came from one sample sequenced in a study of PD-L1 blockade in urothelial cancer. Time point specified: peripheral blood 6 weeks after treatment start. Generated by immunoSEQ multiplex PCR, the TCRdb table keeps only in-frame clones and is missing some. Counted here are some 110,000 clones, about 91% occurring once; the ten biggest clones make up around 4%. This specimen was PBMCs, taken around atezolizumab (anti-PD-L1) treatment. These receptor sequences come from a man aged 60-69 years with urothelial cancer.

CDR3 in amino acids: CACPRRLAGGPEQFF. Here the CDR3 DNA reads TGTGCCTGCCCGAGGCGGCTAGCGGGAGGGCCTGAGCAGTTCTTC. This chain connects TRBV30 to TRBJ2-1; 12 nucleotides match TRBD2. The CDR3 spans 15 residues. Germline assignment: CDR1 GTSNPN and CDR2 SVGIG (reference sequence). After removal of 6 bases from V and 9 bases from J, the junction contained 12 bases not matched to a gene.

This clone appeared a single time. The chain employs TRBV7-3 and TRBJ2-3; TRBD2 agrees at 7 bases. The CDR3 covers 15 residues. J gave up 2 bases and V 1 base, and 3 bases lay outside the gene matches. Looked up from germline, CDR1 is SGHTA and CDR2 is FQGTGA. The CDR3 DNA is TGTGCCAGCAGCTTAAACGGGAGGACCACAGATACGCAGTATTTT. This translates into CASSLNGRTTDTQYF.

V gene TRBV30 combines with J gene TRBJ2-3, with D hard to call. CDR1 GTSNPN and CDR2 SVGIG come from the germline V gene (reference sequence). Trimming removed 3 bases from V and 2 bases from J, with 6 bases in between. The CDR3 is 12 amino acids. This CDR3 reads CAWSPSTDTQYF. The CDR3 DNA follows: TGTGCCTGGAGCCCGTCCACAGATACGCAGTATTTT.

This CDR3 reads CASSAPGQGNTEAFF. The DNA for the CDR3 is TGTGCCAGCTCTGCCCCGGGACAGGGAAACACTGAAGCTTTCTTT. The rearrangement uses TRBV7-9 and TRBJ1-1; 9 bases are a match to TRBD1. The CDR3 sequence is 15 residues long. The V gene's germline CDR1 is SEHNR and CDR2 FQNEAQ (reference sequence). V was pared by 8 bases and J by 2 bases, with 9 bases of the junction left unmatched.

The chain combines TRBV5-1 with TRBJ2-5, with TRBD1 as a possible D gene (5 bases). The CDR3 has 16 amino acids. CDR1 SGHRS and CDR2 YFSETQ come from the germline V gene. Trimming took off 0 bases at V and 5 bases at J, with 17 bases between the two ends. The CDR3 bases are TGCGCCAGCAGCTTGGAGATAGCAGGGTCTGTCGAGACCCAGTACTTC. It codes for CASSLEIAGSVETQYF.

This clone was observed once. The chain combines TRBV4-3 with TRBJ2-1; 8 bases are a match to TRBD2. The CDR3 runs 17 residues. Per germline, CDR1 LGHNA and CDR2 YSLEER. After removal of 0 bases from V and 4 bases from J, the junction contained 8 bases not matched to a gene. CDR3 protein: CASSQEWVAGKYNEQFF. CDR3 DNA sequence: TGCGCCAGCAGCCAAGAGTGGGTAGCGGGAAAGTACAATGAGCAGTTCTTC.

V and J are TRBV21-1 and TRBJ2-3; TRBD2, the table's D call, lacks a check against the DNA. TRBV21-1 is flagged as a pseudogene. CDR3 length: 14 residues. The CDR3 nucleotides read TGTGCCAGCACCCAAGCGGGAGACTCAGATACGCAGTATTTT. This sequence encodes CASTQAGDSDTQYF.

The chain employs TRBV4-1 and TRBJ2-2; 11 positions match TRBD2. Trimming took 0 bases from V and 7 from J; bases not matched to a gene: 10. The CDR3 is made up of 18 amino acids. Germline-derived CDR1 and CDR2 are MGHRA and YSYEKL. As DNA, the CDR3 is TGCGCCAGCAGCCAAGACCCCCGGACTAGCGGGTATGACGGGGAGCTGTTTTTT. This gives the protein CASSQDPRTSGYDGELFF.

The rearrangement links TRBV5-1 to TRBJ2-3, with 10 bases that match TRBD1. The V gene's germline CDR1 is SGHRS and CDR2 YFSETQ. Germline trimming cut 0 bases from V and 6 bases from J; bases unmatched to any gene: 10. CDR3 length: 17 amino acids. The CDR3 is CASSLAKTGGATDTQYF. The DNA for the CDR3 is TGCGCCAGCAGCTTGGCCAAGACAGGGGGCGCCACGGATACGCAGTATTTT.

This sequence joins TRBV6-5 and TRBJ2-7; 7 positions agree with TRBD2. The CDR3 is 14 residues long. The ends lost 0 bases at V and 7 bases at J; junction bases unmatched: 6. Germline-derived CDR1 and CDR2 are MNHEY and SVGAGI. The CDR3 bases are TGTGCCAGCAGTTACTCGCGGTGGGGGGGGGAGCAGTACTTC. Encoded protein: CASSYSRWGGEQYF.

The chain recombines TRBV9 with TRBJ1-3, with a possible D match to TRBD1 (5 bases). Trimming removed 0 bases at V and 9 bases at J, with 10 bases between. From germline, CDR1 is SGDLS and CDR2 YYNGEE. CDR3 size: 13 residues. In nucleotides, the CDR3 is TGTGCCAGCAGCGTAGAAGGGGTGGGCACCATATATTTT. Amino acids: CASSVEGVGTIYF.

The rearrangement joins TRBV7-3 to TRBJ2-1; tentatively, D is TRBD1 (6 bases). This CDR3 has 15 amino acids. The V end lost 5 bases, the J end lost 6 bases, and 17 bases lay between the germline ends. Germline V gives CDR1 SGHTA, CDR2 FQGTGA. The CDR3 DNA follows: TGTGCCAGCAGCCCCCGGGCAGGGGAACTCAATGAGCAGTTCTTC. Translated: CASSPRAGELNEQFF.

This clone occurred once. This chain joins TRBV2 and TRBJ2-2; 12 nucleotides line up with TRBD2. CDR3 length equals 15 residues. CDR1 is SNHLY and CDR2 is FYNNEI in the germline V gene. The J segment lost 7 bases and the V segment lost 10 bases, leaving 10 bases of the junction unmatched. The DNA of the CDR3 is TGTGCCACCACGACTAGCGGGGGTATCGGCGGGGAGCTGTTTTTT. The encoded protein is CATTTSGGIGGELFF.

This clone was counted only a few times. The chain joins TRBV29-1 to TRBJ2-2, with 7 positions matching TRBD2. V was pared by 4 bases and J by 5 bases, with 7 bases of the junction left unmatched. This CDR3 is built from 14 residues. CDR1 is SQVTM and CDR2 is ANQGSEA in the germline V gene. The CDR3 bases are TGCAGCGTTGGTAGAGCGGGAAGTACCGGGGAGCTGTTTTTT. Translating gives CSVGRAGSTGELFF.

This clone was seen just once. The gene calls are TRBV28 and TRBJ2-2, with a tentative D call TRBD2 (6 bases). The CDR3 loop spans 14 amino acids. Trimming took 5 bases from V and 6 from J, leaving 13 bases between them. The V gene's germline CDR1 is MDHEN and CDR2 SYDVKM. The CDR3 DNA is TGTGCCAGCAGTAACCCAGGAGGGCCCGGGGAGCTGTTTTTT. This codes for CASSNPGGPGELFF.

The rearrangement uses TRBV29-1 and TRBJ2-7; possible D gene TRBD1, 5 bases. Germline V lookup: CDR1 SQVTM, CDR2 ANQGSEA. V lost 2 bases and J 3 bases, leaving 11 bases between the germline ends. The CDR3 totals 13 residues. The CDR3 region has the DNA TGCAGCGTTGAATTGGGCCAGGGCTACGAGCAGTACTTC. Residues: CSVELGQGYEQYF.

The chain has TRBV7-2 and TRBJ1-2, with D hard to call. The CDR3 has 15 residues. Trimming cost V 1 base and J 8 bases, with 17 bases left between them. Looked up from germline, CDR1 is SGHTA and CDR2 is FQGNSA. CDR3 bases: TGTGCCAGCAGCTTAGGACGGAACAGAAACGAAGGCTACACCTTC. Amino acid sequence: CASSLGRNRNEGYTF. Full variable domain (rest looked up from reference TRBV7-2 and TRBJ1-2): GAGVSQSPSNKVTEKGKDVELRCDPISGHTALYWYRQSLGQGLEFLIYFQGNSAPDKSGLPSDRFSAERTGGSVSTLTIQRTQQEDSAVYLCASSLGRNRNEGYTFGSGTRLTVV.

CDR3 sequence reads: CASSPVLQGNAGELFF. The CDR3 coding sequence is TGTGCCAGCTCACCAGTACTCCAGGGTAACGCCGGGGAGCTGTTTTTT. The rearrangement uses TRBV18 and TRBJ2-2; D may be TRBD1 (5 bases). Trimming pared 2 bases from V and 6 bases from J, leaving 16 bases between. Per germline, CDR1 KGHSH and CDR2 LQKENI. The CDR3 covers 16 residues.

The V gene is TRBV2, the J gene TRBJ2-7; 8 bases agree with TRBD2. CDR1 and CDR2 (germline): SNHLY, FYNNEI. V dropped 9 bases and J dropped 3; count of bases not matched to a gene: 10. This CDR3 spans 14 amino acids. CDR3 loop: CASTYLAGVYEQYF. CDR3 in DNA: TGTGCCAGTACGTACCTAGCGGGCGTCTACGAGCAGTACTTC.